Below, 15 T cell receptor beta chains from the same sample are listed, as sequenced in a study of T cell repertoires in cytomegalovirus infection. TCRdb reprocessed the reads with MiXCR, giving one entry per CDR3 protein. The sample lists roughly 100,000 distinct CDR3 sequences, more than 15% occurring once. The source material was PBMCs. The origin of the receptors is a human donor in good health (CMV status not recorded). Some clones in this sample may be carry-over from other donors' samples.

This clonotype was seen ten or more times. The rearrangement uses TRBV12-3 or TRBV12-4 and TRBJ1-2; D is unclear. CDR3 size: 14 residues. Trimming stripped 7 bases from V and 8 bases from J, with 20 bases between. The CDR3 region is CASTSRKAPLGYTF. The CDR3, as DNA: TGTGCCAGCACCTCGAGAAAGGCCCCGCTGGGCTACACCTTC.

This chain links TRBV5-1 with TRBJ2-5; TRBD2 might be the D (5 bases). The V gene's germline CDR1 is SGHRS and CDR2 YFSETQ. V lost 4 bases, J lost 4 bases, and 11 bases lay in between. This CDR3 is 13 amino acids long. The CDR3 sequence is CASSIGLLETQYF. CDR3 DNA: TGCGCCAGCAGCATAGGACTTCTAGAGACCCAGTACTTC. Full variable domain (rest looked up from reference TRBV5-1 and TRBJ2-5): KAGVTQTPRYLIKTRGQQVTLSCSPISGHRSVSWYQQTPGQGLQFLFEYFSETQRNKGNFPGRFSGRQFSNSRSEMNVSTLELGDSALYLCASSIGLLETQYFGPGTRLLVL.

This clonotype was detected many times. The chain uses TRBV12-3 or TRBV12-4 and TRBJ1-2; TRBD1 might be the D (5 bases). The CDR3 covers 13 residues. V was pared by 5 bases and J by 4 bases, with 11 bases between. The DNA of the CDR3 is TGTGCCAGCAGTAAACAGGAATTCTATGGCTACACCTTC. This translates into CASSKQEFYGYTF.

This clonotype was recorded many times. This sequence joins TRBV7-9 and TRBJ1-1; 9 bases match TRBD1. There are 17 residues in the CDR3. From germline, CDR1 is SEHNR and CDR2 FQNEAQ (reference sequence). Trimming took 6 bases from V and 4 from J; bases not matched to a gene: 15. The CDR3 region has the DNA TGTGCCAGCAGTGACCCGGGACAGGGAGGTGTTAGCACTGAAGCTTTCTTT. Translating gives CASSDPGQGGVSTEAFF.

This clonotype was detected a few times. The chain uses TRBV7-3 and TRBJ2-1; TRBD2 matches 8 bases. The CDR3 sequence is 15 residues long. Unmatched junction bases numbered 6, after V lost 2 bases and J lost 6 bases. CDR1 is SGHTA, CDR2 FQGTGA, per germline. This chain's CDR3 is CASSLGSGEPNEQFF. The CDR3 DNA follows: TGTGCCAGCAGCTTAGGTAGCGGGGAGCCCAATGAGCAGTTCTTC.

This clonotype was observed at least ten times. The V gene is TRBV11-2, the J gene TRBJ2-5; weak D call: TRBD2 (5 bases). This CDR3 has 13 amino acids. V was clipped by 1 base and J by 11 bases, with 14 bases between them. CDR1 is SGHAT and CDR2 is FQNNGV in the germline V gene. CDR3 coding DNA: TGTGCCAGCAGCTTAGCTGGGAGAGCAAGTCAGTACTTC. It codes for CASSLAGRASQYF.

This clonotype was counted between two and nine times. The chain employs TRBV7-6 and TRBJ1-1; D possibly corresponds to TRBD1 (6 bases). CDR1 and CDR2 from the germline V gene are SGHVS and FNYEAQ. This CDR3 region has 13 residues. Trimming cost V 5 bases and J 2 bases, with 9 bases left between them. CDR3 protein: CASSIQGNTEAFF. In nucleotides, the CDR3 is TGTGCCAGCAGCATACAGGGTAACACTGAAGCTTTCTTT.

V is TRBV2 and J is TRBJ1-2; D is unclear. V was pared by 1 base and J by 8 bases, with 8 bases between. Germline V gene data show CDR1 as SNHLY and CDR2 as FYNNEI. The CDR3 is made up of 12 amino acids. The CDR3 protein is CASSEGYRGYTF. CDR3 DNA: TGTGCCAGCAGTGAAGGATATCGGGGCTACACCTTC.

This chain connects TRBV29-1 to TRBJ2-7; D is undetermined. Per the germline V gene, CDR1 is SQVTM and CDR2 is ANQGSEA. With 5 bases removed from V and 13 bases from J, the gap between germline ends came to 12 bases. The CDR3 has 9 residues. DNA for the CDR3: TGCAGCGTTATAACAGAGGCTTACTTC. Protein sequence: CSVITEAYF.

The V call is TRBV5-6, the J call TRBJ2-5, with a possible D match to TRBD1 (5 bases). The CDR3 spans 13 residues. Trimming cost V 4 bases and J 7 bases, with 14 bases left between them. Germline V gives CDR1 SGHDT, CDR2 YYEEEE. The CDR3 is CASSMDTTGTQYF. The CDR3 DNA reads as TGTGCCAGCAGCATGGACACCACCGGGACCCAGTACTTC.

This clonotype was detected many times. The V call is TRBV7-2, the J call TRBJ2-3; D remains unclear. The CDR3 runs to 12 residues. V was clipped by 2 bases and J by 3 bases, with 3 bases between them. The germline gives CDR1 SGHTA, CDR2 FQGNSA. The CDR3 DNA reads TGTGCCAGCAGCTTATATACAGATACGCAGTATTTT. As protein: CASSLYTDTQYF.

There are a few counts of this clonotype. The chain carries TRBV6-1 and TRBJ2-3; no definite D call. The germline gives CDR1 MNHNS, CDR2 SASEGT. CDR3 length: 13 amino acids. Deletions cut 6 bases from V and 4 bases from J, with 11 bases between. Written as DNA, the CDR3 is TGTGCCAGCAGCCAGCTATATTCAGATACGCAGTATTTT. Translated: CASSQLYSDTQYF.

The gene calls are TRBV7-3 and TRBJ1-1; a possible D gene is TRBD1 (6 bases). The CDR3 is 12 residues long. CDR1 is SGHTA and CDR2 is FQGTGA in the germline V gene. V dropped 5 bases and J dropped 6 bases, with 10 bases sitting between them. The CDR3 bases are TGTGCCAGCAGCCTACGGACAGCTGAAGCTTTCTTT. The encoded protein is CASSLRTAEAFF.

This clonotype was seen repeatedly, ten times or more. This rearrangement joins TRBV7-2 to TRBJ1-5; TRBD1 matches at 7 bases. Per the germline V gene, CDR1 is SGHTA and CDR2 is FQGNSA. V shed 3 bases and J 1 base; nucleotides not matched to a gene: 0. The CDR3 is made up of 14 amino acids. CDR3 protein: CASSLGQSNQPQHF. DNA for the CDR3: TGTGCCAGCAGCTTGGGACAGAGCAATCAGCCCCAGCATTTT.

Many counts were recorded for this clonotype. The CDR3 nucleotides read TGTGCCAGCAGCTTAGGCGGCGGGGGGGGTGAGACCCAGTACTTC. The encoded protein is CASSLGGGGGETQYF. This chain joins TRBV7-2 and TRBJ2-5; 9 positions match TRBD2. J lost 5 bases, V lost 1 base, and 5 bases had no gene match. The V gene's germline CDR1 is SGHTA and CDR2 FQGNSA. This CDR3 contains 15 residues.